The clone carrying this T cell receptor (beta chain) has at least ten counts. Its target is not known. The observed sequence ends 3 residues before the CDR3 terminus, with the missing tail filled in from the germline J gene. The entry originates in a study of T cell clonality in common variable immunodeficiency. The protocol was immunoSEQ multiplex PCR, while the TCRdb copy is restricted to in-frame clones and leaves out a portion. The specimen gives over 30,000 clones without singletons; the ten biggest hold around 30%. Trimming took off 0 bases at V and 4 bases at J, with 8 bases between the two ends. This CDR3 comprises 15 residues. The germline V gene encodes CDR1 SGHRS and CDR2 YFSETQ. Whole-study findings and limits: Reportedly, TCR beta sequences from common variable immunodeficiency showed fewer deletions and N-nucleotide insertions. Shared TCRbeta clones were fewer between CVID subjects than controls.

The J gene is TRBJ2-6, the V gene TRBV5-1; D is possibly TRBD1 (6 bases). Sequenced: peripheral blood mononuclear cells. The origin of this receptor is a human donor with common variable immunodeficiency. The CDR3 loop reads CASSLGGQGANVLTF. The covered CDR3 bases are TGCGCCAGCAGCTTGGGGGGGCAAGGGGCCAACGTC. The complete variable domain, with remaining parts taken from reference TRBV5-1 and TRBJ2-6, reads KAGVTQTPRYLIKTRGQQVTLSCSPISGHRSVSWYQQTPGQGLQFLFEYFSETQRNKGNFPGRFSGRQFSNSRSEMNVSTLELGDSALYLCASSLGGQGANVLTFGAGSRLTVL.